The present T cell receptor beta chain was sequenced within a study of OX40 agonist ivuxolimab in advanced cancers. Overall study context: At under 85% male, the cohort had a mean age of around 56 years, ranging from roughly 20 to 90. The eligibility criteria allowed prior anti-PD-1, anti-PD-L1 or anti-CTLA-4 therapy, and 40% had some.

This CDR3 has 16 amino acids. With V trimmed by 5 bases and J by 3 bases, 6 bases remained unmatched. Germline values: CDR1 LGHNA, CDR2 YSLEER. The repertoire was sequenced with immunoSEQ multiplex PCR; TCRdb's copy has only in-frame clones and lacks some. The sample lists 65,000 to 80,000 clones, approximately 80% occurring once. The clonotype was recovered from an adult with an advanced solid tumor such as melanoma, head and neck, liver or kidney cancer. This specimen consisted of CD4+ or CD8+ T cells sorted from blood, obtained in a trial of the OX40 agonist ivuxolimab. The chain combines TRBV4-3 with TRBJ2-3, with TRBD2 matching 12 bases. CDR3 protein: CASSRLAGGGTDTQYF. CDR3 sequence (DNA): TGCGCCAGCAGCAGGCTAGCGGGAGGGGGTACAGATACGCAGTATTTT.